This TCR beta chain was sequenced for a study of response to subunit inactivated influenza vaccine. Details on this clonotype: Its antigen remains unidentified.

MiXCR, run by TCRdb on the RT-PCR reads, gives a single entry per CDR3 protein. This sample carries 500,000 to 600,000 distinct CDR3 sequences, over 10% of them seen once, and the ten largest clones take about an eighth. The study's findings and limits: The authors suggested that few new T cells are recruited per seasonal influenza vaccination.

The CDR3 is made up of 15 amino acids. Trimming at V came to 4 bases and at J to 6 bases, leaving 9 bases not matched to a gene. The germline CDR1 and CDR2 sequences are SGHVS and FQNEAQ. V is TRBV7-8 and J is TRBJ2-7; 10 positions agree with TRBD1. The specimen comprised PBMCs from blood, sampled 45 days after vaccination. This TCR was recovered from a man between 45 and 60 years old who received an inactivated influenza vaccine. The CDR3 protein is CASSSSGTGVGEQYF. The CDR3, as DNA: TGTGCCAGCAGCTCTTCCGGGACAGGGGTGGGCGAGCAGTACTTC.